The clone carrying this T cell receptor beta chain came up a few times. The antigen remains undetermined. Reverse transcription of all isolated RNA meant that expressed TCRB transcripts were sequenced. Measured with immunoSEQ multiplex PCR; TCRdb has only the in-frame clones, and not every one. The data hold approximately 170,000 clones, with over 55% observed a single time. CDR3 length: 17 residues. Looked up from germline, CDR1 is MDHEN and CDR2 is SYDVKM. Trimming cost V 4 bases and J 2 bases, with 19 bases left between them. This specimen belongs to a study of beta chain features in type 1 diabetes. Overall study context: What patients shared with healthy donors was a similar profile of age, gender and cell yields.

The study's findings and limits: In comparison with healthy donors, patients had naive, central memory and Treg TCRB repertoires that appeared more similar. TCRB CDR3s from Type 1 diabetes patients were moderately but significantly shorter in all four CD4+ subsets. Researchers caution that PCR might favor shorter templates, equally among patients and controls.

Sequencing used naive CD4+ T cells from blood. This clonotype was sampled from a man younger than 40 with type 1 diabetes. V usage is TRBV28 and J usage is TRBJ2-3, with D tentatively TRBD1 (6 bases). CDR3 loop: CASSSSNRWTATDTQYF. The CDR3 DNA sequence: TGTGCCAGCAGTTCCTCCAATCGGTGGACAGCCACAGATACGCAGTATTTT.